The rows below give T cell receptor beta chains drawn from one sample of a study of blood T cell repertoires in COVID-19. The repertoire was sequenced with immunoSEQ multiplex PCR; TCRdb's copy has only in-frame clones and lacks some. The sample lists about 370,000 clones, roughly 90% seen once, with around 1.7% in the top ten. What was sequenced was PBMCs or T cells enriched from blood (not recorded which). These TCRs come from a woman aged 30 to 39 who had recovered from COVID-19. Both conserved end residues are part of each CDR3. D genes are given only for firm matches. Only some rows state a clone size, as once, few, many or a class for expanded clones.

V gene,D gene,clone size,J gene,CDR3 DNA,CDR3 protein
TRBV28,TRBD2,.,TRBJ2-3,TGTGCCAGCAGACTATTTAGCGGGAGGCAGTATTTT,CASRLFSGRQYF
TRBV5-1,TRBD2,.,TRBJ2-5,TGCGCCAGCAGCTTGCTTGGGACTAGCGGGGGTGAGACCCAGTACTTC,CASSLLGTSGGETQYF
TRBV6-5,.,.,TRBJ1-1,TGTGCCAGCAGTAGCACAGGGTTCACTGAAGCTTTCTTT,CASSSTGFTEAFF
TRBV5-1,.,.,TRBJ1-3,TGCGCCAGCAGCTTGGGGGGAGAGAGTGGAAACACCATATATTTT,CASSLGGESGNTIYF
TRBV9,TRBD1,.,TRBJ1-6,TGTGCCAGCAGCGTAGAGGACAGGGGCCTTTCACCCCTCCACTTT,CASSVEDRGLSPLHF
TRBV7-2,.,.,TRBJ2-7,TGTGCCAGCAGCTTAGTCAGCGGGTTAACCTACGAGCAGTACTTC,CASSLVSGLTYEQYF
TRBV11-2,.,.,TRBJ1-2,TGTGCCAGCAGCTTAAGGGAGACGGATGGCTACACCTTC,CASSLRETDGYTF
TRBV6-1,.,.,TRBJ1-4,TGTGCCAGCAGTGAACGGGGAGGTAATGAAAAACTGTTTTTT,CASSERGGNEKLFF
TRBV19,.,.,TRBJ2-1,TGTGCCAGTAGTATAGATCAGGGGACCTACAATGAGCAGTTCTTC,CASSIDQGTYNEQFF
TRBV7-2,.,.,TRBJ1-1,TGTGCCAGCAGCTACTCGCCTTTGGGGCAGGGTGAAGCTTTCTTT,CASSYSPLGQGEAFF
TRBV6-5,.,.,TRBJ1-6,TGTGCCAGCAGTTACTCGGCCGCTTCAACACCCCTCCACTTT,CASSYSAASTPLHF
TRBV5-1,.,.,TRBJ2-6,TGCGCCAGCAGGGGAGGGGGTACTGGGGCCAACGTCCTGACTTTC,CASRGGGTGANVLTF
TRBV4-3,.,.,TRBJ1-2,TGCGCCAGCAGCCCCCGTTGGGGGCCCTATGGCTACACCTTC,CASSPRWGPYGYTF
TRBV9,.,.,TRBJ2-1,TGTGCCAGCAGCCCCCCCCGGGGTTCCTACAATGAGCAGTTCTTC,CASSPPRGSYNEQFF
TRBV30,.,.,TRBJ2-7,TGTGCCTGGAGTGTAGCCTCTTACGAGCAGTACTTC,CAWSVASYEQYF
TRBV13,.,.,TRBJ2-7,TGTGCCAGCAGCCCCCAGGAGGGCAGGCCCTCCTACGAGCAGTACTTC,CASSPQEGRPSYEQYF
TRBV19,.,.,TRBJ2-7,TGTGCCAGTAGTATAGCGACTACCCTTCGCGAGCAGTACTTC,CASSIATTLREQYF
TRBV5-6,TRBD1,.,TRBJ2-7,TGTGCCAGCAGCCGCTTCAGACAGGGTTTTTACGAGCAGTACTTC,CASSRFRQGFYEQYF
TRBV27,.,.,TRBJ2-1,TGTGCCAGCAGTTTCTCTATGACTAGCAATGAGCAGTTCTTC,CASSFSMTSNEQFF
TRBV2,.,few,TRBJ1-1,TGTGCCAGCAGTGGACAGAGTCATGAAGCTTTCTTT,CASSGQSHEAFF
TRBV28,TRBD1,once,TRBJ2-7,TGTGCCAGCAGTACCCCCGGGACAGGATTTTACGAGCAGTACTTC,CASSTPGTGFYEQYF
TRBV30,TRBD1,.,TRBJ1-4,TGTGCCTGGAGTGGGGCGGGACAGTTAGGGGAAAAACTGTTTTTT,CAWSGAGQLGEKLFF
TRBV3-1/TRBV3-2,.,.,TRBJ2-3,TGTGCCAGCAGCCAAGACCCCGGGCCCCACCCGGGACTCGGCACAGATACGCAGTATTTT,CASSQDPGPHPGLGTDTQYF
TRBV19,TRBD2,.,TRBJ2-7,TGTGCCAGTAGTATCACGGGAGGGCCCTACGAGCAGTACTTC,CASSITGGPYEQYF
TRBV7-9,TRBD2,.,TRBJ2-1,TGTGCCAGCAGCCCCATTAGGACTAGCGGAGGGATCAATGAGCAGTTCTTC,CASSPIRTSGGINEQFF
TRBV4-2,TRBD1,.,TRBJ1-2,TGTGCCAGCAGCCAAGAACAGGGGGCCAGGAATGGCTACACCTTC,CASSQEQGARNGYTF
TRBV5-1,TRBD2,.,TRBJ2-3,TGCGCCAGCACGTGGGCTAGCGGACGCGCAGATACGCAGTATTTT,CASTWASGRADTQYF
TRBV7-9,.,.,TRBJ1-1,TGTGCCAGCAGCATGGACAGCGCGAACACTGAAGCTTTCTTT,CASSMDSANTEAFF
TRBV3-1/TRBV3-2,TRBD2,.,TRBJ2-5,TGTGCCAGCAGCCAAGAAAGCAGCGGGGGGGGAGTGGAGACCCAGTACTTC,CASSQESSGGGVETQYF
TRBV4-3,.,.,TRBJ2-1,TGCGCCAGCAGCCAAAACCGGGACAATGAGCAGTTCTTC,CASSQNRDNEQFF
TRBV3-1/TRBV3-2,.,.,TRBJ1-3,TGTGCCAGCAGCCAAGTCGGTAATGCTGGAAACACCATATATTTT,CASSQVGNAGNTIYF
TRBV4-1,TRBD2,.,TRBJ2-1,TGCGCCAGCAGCCAAGATCCTAGCGGCTACAATGAGCAGTTCTTC,CASSQDPSGYNEQFF
TRBV29-1,TRBD1,.,TRBJ2-5,TGCAGCGTTACGAACACCCAGGGGGTGACCCAGTACTTC,CSVTNTQGVTQYF
TRBV2,TRBD2,.,TRBJ2-7,TGTGCCAGCACCCTAGCGGGAGCCTACGAGCAGTACTTC,CASTLAGAYEQYF
TRBV7-3,TRBD1,.,TRBJ1-2,TGTGCCAGCAGCGAGACAGGGGATCATGGCTACACCTTC,CASSETGDHGYTF
TRBV28,.,once,TRBJ1-2,TGTGCCAGCACCATGGGGGGGGATGGCTACACCTTC,CASTMGGDGYTF
TRBV24-1,.,once,TRBJ1-1,TGTGCCACCAGTGATTTGTTTCGGGACGGGGGTAGGCATTTCTTT,CATSDLFRDGGRHFF
TRBV7-8,TRBD2,.,TRBJ2-3,TGTGCCAGCAGCCCTGTCGATTTGACTAGCGGGGGTACCATGCCCTCTAGCACAGATACGCAGTATTTT,CASSPVDLTSGGTMPSSTDTQYF
TRBV7-2,TRBD1,.,TRBJ1-5,TGTGCCAGCAGCCCCTGGGACAGGGCGGCCAATCAGCCCCAGCATTTT,CASSPWDRAANQPQHF
TRBV7-9,.,.,TRBJ2-7,TGTGCCAGCGTCACGGGAGCCGGCGAGCAGTACTTC,CASVTGAGEQYF
TRBV6-2/TRBV6-3,TRBD1,.,TRBJ1-5,TGTGCCAGCAGCCCCGGACAGGGGATGGTCCTTTATAGCAATCAGCCCCAGCATTTT,CASSPGQGMVLYSNQPQHF
TRBV6-5,.,.,TRBJ1-1,TGTGCCAGCAGAATGGGGAGGATGAACACTGAAGCTTTCTTT,CASRMGRMNTEAFF
TRBV29-1,TRBD2,.,TRBJ2-7,TGCAGCGCCGGGGGGAACGAGCAGTACTTC,CSAGGNEQYF
TRBV6-5,TRBD1,.,TRBJ2-3,TGTGCCAGCCTGGACAGGGGGAGCACAGATACGCAGTATTTT,CASLDRGSTDTQYF
TRBV5-1,TRBD2,.,TRBJ2-1,TGCGCCAGCAGCAAGGGACTAGCGGGACACTACAATGAGCAGTTCTTC,CASSKGLAGHYNEQFF
TRBV19,.,.,TRBJ2-3,TGTGCCAGTAGTATCTTGGCAACCATCACAGATACGCAGTATTTT,CASSILATITDTQYF
TRBV9,.,.,TRBJ1-5,TGTGCCAGCAGCGTAGTGCGGGATGCCCAGCATTTT,CASSVVRDAQHF
TRBV30,.,.,TRBJ2-7,TGTGCCTGGAGGACAGAGGACGAGCAGTACTTC,CAWRTEDEQYF
TRBV29-1,TRBD2,.,TRBJ2-5,TGCAGCGTTGCGACTAGCGGGAGGGCCGTGGAGACCCAGTACTTC,CSVATSGRAVETQYF
TRBV24-1,.,few,TRBJ1-5,TGTGCCACCAGCGTGAGTGGGGGGAATCAGCCCCAGCATTTT,CATSVSGGNQPQHF
TRBV28,.,few,TRBJ2-7,TGTGCCAGCAGTTTTCTGCTTAGCGAGCAGTACTTC,CASSFLLSEQYF
TRBV11-2,TRBD1,.,TRBJ1-5,TGTGCCAGCAGCCAGGGGGACAGGGGCAATCAGCCCCAGCATTTT,CASSQGDRGNQPQHF
TRBV7-2,TRBD1,.,TRBJ1-4,TGTGCCAGCAGCTTAGGGCAGGGGGCTGTAAGTGAAAAACTGTTTTTT,CASSLGQGAVSEKLFF
TRBV28,.,.,TRBJ2-5,TGTGCCAGCAGTTTATTTGGGGGCAGGGAGACCCAGTACTTC,CASSLFGGRETQYF
TRBV7-3,.,.,TRBJ1-1,TGTGCCAGCAGCCTCCAGGGCCAGCCAAACACTGAAGCTTTCTTT,CASSLQGQPNTEAFF